This T cell receptor (beta chain) stems from a study of blood T cells in healthy people across ages. Primers used in a second PCR of roughly 7 to 12 cycles were a sample-barcoded 5' primer and a J-beta primer mix. TCRdb re-called the 5' RACE reads through MiXCR, storing one row per CDR3 protein. The sample has roughly 680,000 distinct CDR3 sequences, approximately 21% seen once. This CDR3 region has 17 residues. CDR1 DFQATT and CDR2 SNEGSKA come from the germline V gene (reference sequence). The ends were cut back, 0 bases at V and 0 bases at J, with 15 bases in the middle. For this clonotype: Its specificity is unknown.

PBMCs numbering at least 7 million were isolated per sample. Study-level results: Those diversity estimates obtained from one million T cells were thought to be underestimates. Long-lived donors exceeded aged donors in naive CD4+ cells and diversity.

Sequenced material: blood. The V gene is TRBV20-1, the J gene TRBJ2-1; the D call may be TRBD1 or TRBD2 (5 bases each). The receptor was derived from a man aged 65 to 85 in good health. CDR3 residues: CSARDWSGTDSYNEQFF. The CDR3 DNA is TGCAGTGCTAGAGATTGGTCGGGGACGGACTCCTACAATGAGCAGTTCTTC.